This T cell receptor beta chain comes out of a study of OX40 agonist ivuxolimab in advanced cancers. Study as a whole: Partial responses were achieved by three patients: one hepatocellular carcinoma, two cutaneous melanoma.

The assay was immunoSEQ multiplex PCR, and TCRdb's table has in-frame clones only and misses some. There are about 23,000 clones in the sample; 84% occur only once, and 14% lies in the top ten. The CDR3 loop spans 12 amino acids. Trimming left V 4 bases short and J 4 bases short, with 7 bases between. Germline V lookup: CDR1 MNHEY, CDR2 SMNVEV (reference sequence). Specimen: CD4+ or CD8+ T cells sorted from blood, collected in a trial of the OX40 agonist ivuxolimab. The V and J genes are TRBV27 and TRBJ1-2; D not certain. The TCR sequence derives from an adult with an advanced solid tumor such as melanoma, head and neck, liver or kidney cancer. The CDR3 spells CASSSGVYGYTF. The CDR3 DNA is TGTGCCAGCAGTTCCGGGGTCTATGGCTACACCTTC.